This T cell receptor (beta chain) stems from a study of blood T cell repertoires in COVID-19. Background on the study: Spain, Italy and the United States supplied samples that represented acute and convalescent COVID-19.

Only in-frame clones appear in the TCRdb table, and some are missing; sequencing was by immunoSEQ multiplex PCR. The sample records about 410,000 clones, 89% being singletons. With 1 base removed from V and 6 bases from J, the gap between germline ends came to 16 bases. The length of the CDR3 is 16 residues. Germline loops: CDR1 LNHDA, CDR2 SQIVND (reference sequence). Specimen: peripheral blood. The receptor's source is a woman aged 40 to 55 with COVID-19, enrolled during active disease. The chain has TRBV19 and TRBJ1-5; D possibly corresponds to TRBD1 (5 bases). Here the CDR3 reads CASSIAFQTVSQPQHF. The CDR3, as DNA: TGTGCCAGTAGTATAGCTTTTCAGACAGTCAGTCAGCCCCAGCATTTT.